The 27 T cell receptor beta chains in this list originate from one sample, sequenced in a study of cytomegalovirus exposure and HLA in healthy donors. The protocol was immunoSEQ multiplex PCR, while the TCRdb copy is restricted to in-frame clones and leaves out a portion. The table has over 200,000 clones, 83% seen once. The sequenced sample was PBMCs. These receptors all stem from a young woman in good health and CMV-seronegative.

J is TRBJ2-1 and V is TRBV5-6; 9 bases fit TRBD1. The CDR3 totals 13 residues. CDR1 is SGHDT, CDR2 YYEEEE, per germline. The trim removed 4 bases at V and 6 bases at J, leaving 2 bases unmatched. CDR3 sequence: CASSTGQGNEQFF. The CDR3 DNA follows: TGTGCCAGCAGCACGGGACAGGGCAATGAGCAGTTCTTC. The full variable domain, in which reference TRBV5-6 and TRBJ2-1 provide the parts outside the CDR3, is DAGVTQSPTHLIKTRGQQVTLRCSPKSGHDTVSWYQQALGQGPQFIFQYYEEEERQRGNFPDRFSGHQFPNYSSELNVNALLLGDSALYLCASSTGQGNEQFFGPGTRLTVL.

This rearrangement joins TRBV6-5 to TRBJ1-4; TRBD1 aligns across 7 bases. CDR1 is MNHEY, CDR2 SVGAGI, per germline. The trim removed 6 bases at V and 8 bases at J, leaving 12 bases unmatched. The CDR3 spans 15 residues. This CDR3 reads CASRPNRGAQEKLFF. The CDR3 DNA follows: TGTGCCAGCAGACCGAACAGGGGCGCGCAGGAAAAACTGTTTTTT.

This chain joins TRBV6-1 and TRBJ2-7; TRBD1 or TRBD2 may be the D gene (5 bases each). Germline V gives CDR1 MNHNS, CDR2 SASEGT. The CDR3 spans 15 residues. V shed 5 bases and J shed 2 bases, with 16 bases lying between them. DNA of the CDR3: TGTGCCAGCAGTCCTGTGGGGACCGGAACCTACGAGCAGTACTTC. It is translated as CASSPVGTGTYEQYF.

The chain joins TRBV27 to TRBJ2-1; D gene ambiguous. Between the trimmed V and J ends, which lost 2 bases and 9 bases, there was a span of 11 bases. This CDR3 spans 13 amino acids. CDR1 is MNHEY and CDR2 is SMNVEV in the germline V gene (reference sequence). The CDR3 sequence: CASSLVAVGEQFF. CDR3 sequence (DNA): TGTGCCAGCAGTTTAGTCGCAGTGGGTGAGCAGTTCTTC.

The chain combines TRBV9 with TRBJ2-2; 8 bases line up with TRBD1. Per germline, CDR1 SGDLS and CDR2 YYNGEE. The CDR3 spans 15 residues. The V and J ends lost 3 bases and 6 bases, in that order; junction bases with no gene match: 7. CDR3: CASSAPDREAGELFF. CDR3 in DNA: TGTGCCAGCAGCGCTCCGGACAGGGAGGCCGGGGAGCTGTTTTTT.

The chain combines TRBV14 with TRBJ2-1, with 7 bases aligning to TRBD1. Germline V gene data show CDR1 as SGHDN and CDR2 as FVKESK. J lost 2 bases, V lost 1 base, and 2 bases had no gene match. This CDR3 contains 15 residues. CDR3 loop: CASSQGQGPYNEQFF. The CDR3 coding sequence is TGTGCCAGCAGCCAAGGACAGGGACCCTACAATGAGCAGTTCTTC.

This clone has just one count. This sequence joins TRBV6-6 and TRBJ1-5; 8 positions match TRBD1. The trim removed 10 bases at V and 6 bases at J, leaving 11 bases unmatched. This CDR3 has 14 residues. Germline CDR1 reads MNHNY; CDR2 reads SVGAGI (reference sequence). The DNA of the CDR3 is TGTGCCACCTCGACCCTAGACAGGGGTCAGCCCCAGCATTTT. It translates to CATSTLDRGQPQHF.

V usage is TRBV7-8 and J usage is TRBJ1-5, with D possibly TRBD1 on 5 matching bases. Trimming pared 3 bases from V and 2 bases from J, leaving 14 bases between. Germline CDR1 SGHVS, CDR2 FQNEAQ. This CDR3 contains 16 residues. CDR3 in DNA: TGTGCCAGCAGCTTGGGGGGGAGAGCGGGCAATCAGCCCCAGCATTTT. The encoded protein is CASSLGGRAGNQPQHF. Based on the CDR3 plus reference TRBV7-8 and TRBJ1-5, the full variable domain is GAGVSQSPRYKVAKRGQDVALRCDPISGHVSLFWYQQALGQGPEFLTYFQNEAQLDKSGLPSDRFFAERPEGSVSTLKIQRTQQEDSAVYLCASSLGGRAGNQPQHFGDGTRLSIL.

The genes are TRBV2 and TRBJ2-2, with no clear D. V was shortened by 7 bases and J by 3 bases, with 6 bases between the two germline ends. The CDR3 contains 12 residues. CDR1 is SNHLY and CDR2 is FYNNEI in the germline V gene. The DNA for the CDR3 is TGTGCCAGCAAGCAGTACACCGGGGAGCTGTTTTTT. It encodes CASKQYTGELFF.

This sequence joins TRBV27 and TRBJ2-1; no firm D call. CDR3 size: 15 residues. The germline CDR1 and CDR2 sequences are MNHEY and SMNVEV (reference sequence). V was pared by 6 bases and J by 4 bases, with 16 bases between. The CDR3 sequence: CASSPASRPYNEQFF. CDR3 in DNA: TGTGCCAGCAGCCCGGCTTCCAGGCCATACAATGAGCAGTTCTTC.

This rearrangement joins TRBV27 to TRBJ2-7; 7 bases are a match to TRBD2. J gave up 4 bases and V 9 bases, and 12 bases lay outside the gene matches. The CDR3 is 14 residues long. Germline V gives CDR1 MNHEY, CDR2 SMNVEV (reference sequence). CDR3 bases: TGTGCCAGTTCGGGACGGGGGGTGGTGTACGAGCAGTACTTC. It translates to CASSGRGVVYEQYF.

The chain combines TRBV7-9 with TRBJ2-1; D may be TRBD1 (5 bases). The germline V gene has CDR1 SEHNR and CDR2 FQNEAQ (reference sequence). V gave up 1 base and J gave up 5 bases, with 18 bases separating them. The CDR3 is made up of 17 amino acids. CDR3 sequence (DNA): TGTGCCAGCAGCTTAGAGGGGATTAGCTTAGGAAACAATGAGCAGTTCTTC. Amino acids: CASSLEGISLGNNEQFF.

This chain uses TRBV18 with TRBJ1-1; D gene uncertain. Deletions cut 4 bases from V and 7 bases from J, with 10 bases between. CDR3 size: 12 residues. Germline lookup yields CDR1 KGHSH and CDR2 LQKENI. The CDR3 sequence is CASSLRHGEAFF. In DNA form, the CDR3 reads TGTGCCAGCTCACTCCGTCACGGTGAAGCTTTCTTT.

The chain joins TRBV30 to TRBJ2-2; TRBD2 agrees at 8 bases. The CDR3 consists of 14 residues. The V segment lost 4 bases and the J segment 1 base; nucleotides outside the gene matches: 2. Germline CDR1 and CDR2: GTSNPN and SVGIG (reference sequence). In DNA form, the CDR3 reads TGTGCCTGGATCCGGGGGGGGAACACCGGGGAGCTGTTTTTT. It yields the protein CAWIRGGNTGELFF. Full variable domain (remainder filled in from reference TRBV30 and TRBJ2-2): SQTIHQWPATLVQPVGSPLSLECTVEGTSNPNLYWYRQAAGRGLQLLFYSVGIGQISSEVPQNLSASRPQDRQFILSSKKLLLSDSGFYLCAWIRGGNTGELFFGEGSRLTVL.

The rearrangement uses TRBV15 and TRBJ2-1; 7 positions match TRBD2. CDR3 length equals 13 residues. Per the germline V gene, CDR1 is LNHNV and CDR2 is YYDKDF (reference sequence). Unmatched junction bases numbered 2, after V lost 2 bases and J lost 7 bases. The CDR3 sequence is CATSRRAGNEQFF. CDR3 nucleotides: TGTGCCACCAGCAGACGAGCGGGGAATGAGCAGTTCTTC. Full variable domain (outside the CDR3, taken from reference TRBV15 and TRBJ2-1): DAMVIQNPRYQVTQFGKPVTLSCSQTLNHNVMYWYQQKSSQAPKLLFHYYDKDFNNEADTPDNFQSRRPNTSFCFLDIRSPGLGDTAMYLCATSRRAGNEQFFGPGTRLTVL.

This clone was recorded a few times. J is TRBJ1-1 and V is TRBV29-1; no clear D gene. Trimming took 4 bases from V and 8 from J, leaving 8 bases between them. Germline V gives CDR1 SQVTM, CDR2 ANQGSEA. The CDR3 length is 10 residues. CDR3 sequence (DNA): TGCAGCGTTGGAGGGTTAGAAGCTTTCTTT. Amino acid sequence: CSVGGLEAFF.

J is TRBJ2-1 and V is TRBV28, with D tentatively TRBD1 or TRBD2 (5 bases each). The ends were cut back, 2 bases at V and 7 bases at J, with 15 bases in the middle. The CDR3 consists of 15 residues. Germline values: CDR1 MDHEN, CDR2 SYDVKM. The CDR3 sequence: CASSLRDPGRNEQFF. The CDR3 DNA sequence: TGTGCCAGCAGTTTACGGGACCCTGGTCGGAATGAGCAGTTCTTC.

The gene calls are TRBV6-5 and TRBJ1-5, with D unclear. Germline assignment: CDR1 MNHEY and CDR2 SVGAGI. The length of the CDR3 is 13 residues. V was trimmed by 8 bases and J by 1 base, leaving 9 bases between them. The CDR3 bases are TGTGCCAGCCAGCGAGGGAGCAATCAGCCCCAGCATTTT. This gives the protein CASQRGSNQPQHF.

This chain joins TRBV6-5 and TRBJ2-1; D is ambiguous. V was shortened by 4 bases and J by 10 bases, with 8 bases between the two germline ends. Per the germline V gene, CDR1 is MNHEY and CDR2 is SVGAGI. This CDR3 spans 11 amino acids. The CDR3 here is CASSFLHEQFF. The DNA for the CDR3 is TGTGCCAGCAGTTTCCTCCACGAGCAGTTCTTC.

This clone was counted between two and nine times. The J gene is TRBJ1-2, the V gene TRBV9, with D unresolved. The germline gives CDR1 SGDLS, CDR2 YYNGEE. This CDR3 comprises 12 residues. The V and J ends lost 4 bases and 8 bases respectively, with 12 bases between them. This CDR3 reads CASSREYEGYTF. CDR3 coding DNA: TGTGCCAGCAGCCGGGAATATGAGGGCTACACCTTC.

The genes are TRBV6-1 and TRBJ2-7, with D maybe TRBD1 (6 bases). Trimming cost V 3 bases and J 3 bases, with 12 bases left between them. Germline-derived CDR1 and CDR2 are MNHNS and SASEGT. The CDR3 loop spans 14 amino acids. The CDR3 DNA reads as TGTGCCAGCAGTGACAGGGGTTGGAACTACGAGCAGTACTTC. Its protein product is CASSDRGWNYEQYF.

The CDR3: CASSETGLIQPQHF. The CDR3 coding sequence is TGTGCCAGCAGTGAAACAGGGCTGATCCAGCCCCAGCATTTT. The chain recombines TRBV6-1 with TRBJ1-5; tentative D call: TRBD1 (6 bases). The CDR3 sequence is 14 residues long. The germline V and J ends were trimmed by 2 bases and 7 bases, with 12 bases remaining between them. The germline gives CDR1 MNHNS, CDR2 SASEGT.

V and J are TRBV27 and TRBJ2-1; TRBD2 might be the D (6 bases). The germline CDR1 and CDR2 sequences are MNHEY and SMNVEV (reference sequence). Trimming removed 3 bases at V and 6 bases at J, with 15 bases between. The CDR3 spans 15 residues. CDR3 sequence (DNA): TGTGCCAGCAGTTTGAGACGGGAGTCCCGCAATGAGCAGTTCTTC. Its protein product is CASSLRRESRNEQFF.

The chain combines TRBV7-9 with TRBJ2-3, with no clear D. CDR1 is SEHNR, CDR2 FQNEAQ, per germline (reference sequence). Trimming left V 3 bases short and J 0 bases short, with 4 bases between. The CDR3 covers 13 residues. The CDR3: CASSLGSTDTQYF. CDR3 DNA: TGTGCCAGCAGCTTGGGGAGCACAGATACGCAGTATTTT.

For the CDR3, the DNA is TGCGCCAGCAGCCAAGGACAGGACTATGGCTACACCTTC. Amino acids: CASSQGQDYGYTF. The rearrangement joins TRBV5-1 to TRBJ1-2; 7 bases are a match to TRBD1. J was trimmed by 3 bases and V by 4 bases; bases with no gene match: 3. The CDR3 has 13 amino acids. Per the germline V gene, CDR1 is SGHRS and CDR2 is YFSETQ.

V gene TRBV6-5 combines with J gene TRBJ1-4; no clear D gene. This CDR3 spans 15 amino acids. Germline CDR1 reads MNHEY; CDR2 reads SVGAGI. The V end lost 6 bases, the J end lost 0 bases, and 11 bases lay between the germline ends. The CDR3 spells CASRSLAPTNEKLFF. CDR3 nucleotides: TGTGCCAGCAGGTCTCTCGCTCCAACTAATGAAAAACTGTTTTTT.

CDR3 bases: TGTGCCTGGAGTATTCAGTCTGGGGCCAACGTCCTGACTTTC. This encodes CAWSIQSGANVLTF. The rearrangement uses TRBV30 and TRBJ2-6; D call uncertain. The CDR3 runs 14 residues. The V end lost 2 bases, the J end lost 1 base, and 6 bases lay between the germline ends. Germline CDR1 is GTSNPN and CDR2 is SVGIG (reference sequence).